This TCR beta chain is from a study of blood T cells in healthy people across ages. A single count supports this clonotype. Its antigen is not identified. Study results and limitations: TCR beta diversity, measured per million T cells, fell in a roughly linear way with age.

A second about 6 to 12 cycle PCR used barcoded and J-beta primers. Carrying 12 random nucleotides, a template-switch adaptor labeled each individual cDNA molecule. Every sample gave at least 2.5 million paired-end reads containing CDR3. TCRdb recomputed calls from the 5' RACE reads with MiXCR, one row per CDR3 protein. In the table there are 1.5 million to 2 million distinct CDR3 sequences, roughly a third of which are singletons. V lost 0 bases and J lost 3, with 13 bases in between. CDR1 and CDR2 (germline): SGHRS, YFSETQ. This CDR3 contains 15 residues. This TCR derives from a woman in her twenties or thirties in good health. The chain carries TRBV5-1 and TRBJ2-7, with D maybe TRBD2 (6 bases). Sequenced: blood. The chain's CDR3 is CASSLASTGGYEQYF. The CDR3 DNA follows: TGCGCCAGCAGCTTGGCCTCGACCGGGGGCTACGAGCAGTACTTC.